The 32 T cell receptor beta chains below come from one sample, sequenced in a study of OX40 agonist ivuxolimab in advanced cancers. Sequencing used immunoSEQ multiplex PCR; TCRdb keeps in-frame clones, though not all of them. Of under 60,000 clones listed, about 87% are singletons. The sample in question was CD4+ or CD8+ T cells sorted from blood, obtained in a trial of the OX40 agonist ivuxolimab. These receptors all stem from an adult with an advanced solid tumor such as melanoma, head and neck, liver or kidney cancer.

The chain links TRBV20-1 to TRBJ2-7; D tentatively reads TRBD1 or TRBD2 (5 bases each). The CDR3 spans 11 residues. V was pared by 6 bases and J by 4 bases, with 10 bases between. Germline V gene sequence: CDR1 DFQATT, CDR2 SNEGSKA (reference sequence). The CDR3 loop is CSAGDGYEQYF. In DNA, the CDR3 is TGCAGTGCCGGGGACGGATACGAGCAGTACTTC.

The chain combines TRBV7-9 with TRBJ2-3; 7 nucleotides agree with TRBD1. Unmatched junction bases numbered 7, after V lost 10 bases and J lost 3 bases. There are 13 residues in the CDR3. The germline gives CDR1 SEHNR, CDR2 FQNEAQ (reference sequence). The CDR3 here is CATWAGGTDTQYF. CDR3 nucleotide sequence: TGTGCCACCTGGGCAGGGGGAACAGATACGCAGTATTTT.

CDR3 in DNA: TGTGCCACCACGGACAGTGACTATGGCTACACCTTC. Protein sequence: CATTDSDYGYTF. This chain links TRBV15 with TRBJ1-2; a weak D match, TRBD1 (6 bases). The CDR3 has 12 amino acids. Trimming took 7 bases from V and 3 from J, leaving 9 bases between them. Germline lookup yields CDR1 LNHNV and CDR2 YYDKDF (reference sequence).

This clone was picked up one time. The CDR3 region has the DNA TGTGCCAGCAGCACTGGGCCAGGGGGTTTCTTT. This codes for CASSTGPGGFF. The chain uses TRBV5-5 and TRBJ1-1; 7 bases agree with TRBD1. The CDR3 has 11 amino acids. Germline V lookup: CDR1 SGHKS, CDR2 YYEKEE (reference sequence). V lost 4 bases to trimming and J lost 13 bases; unmatched junction nucleotides: 7.

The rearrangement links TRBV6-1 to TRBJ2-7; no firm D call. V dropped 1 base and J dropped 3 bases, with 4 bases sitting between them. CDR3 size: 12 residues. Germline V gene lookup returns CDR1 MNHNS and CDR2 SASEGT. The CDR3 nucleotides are TGTGCCAGCAGTGAAGGGGGCTACGAGCAGTACTTC. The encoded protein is CASSEGGYEQYF.

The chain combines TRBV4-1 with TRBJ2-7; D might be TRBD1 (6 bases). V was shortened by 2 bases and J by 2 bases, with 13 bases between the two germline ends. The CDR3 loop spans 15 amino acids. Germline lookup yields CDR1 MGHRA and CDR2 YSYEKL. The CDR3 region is CASSQIQGKPYEQYF. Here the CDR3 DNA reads TGCGCCAGCAGCCAAATACAGGGAAAGCCCTACGAGCAGTACTTC.

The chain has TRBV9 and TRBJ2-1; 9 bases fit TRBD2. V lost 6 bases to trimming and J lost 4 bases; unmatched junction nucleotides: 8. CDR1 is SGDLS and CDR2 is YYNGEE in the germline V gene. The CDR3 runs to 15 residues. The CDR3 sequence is CASTTTSGQYNEQFF. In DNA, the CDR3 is TGTGCCAGCACCACGACTAGCGGTCAATACAATGAGCAGTTCTTC.

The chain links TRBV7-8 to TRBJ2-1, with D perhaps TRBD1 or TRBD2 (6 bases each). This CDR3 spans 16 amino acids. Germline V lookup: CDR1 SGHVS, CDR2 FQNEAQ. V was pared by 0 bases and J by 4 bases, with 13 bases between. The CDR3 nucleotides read TGTGCCAGCAGCTTAGCGAAGGGGGGATATTACAATGAGCAGTTCTTC. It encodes CASSLAKGGYYNEQFF. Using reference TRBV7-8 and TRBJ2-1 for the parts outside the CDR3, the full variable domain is GAGVSQSPRYKVAKRGQDVALRCDPISGHVSLFWYQQALGQGPEFLTYFQNEAQLDKSGLPSDRFFAERPEGSVSTLKIQRTQQEDSAVYLCASSLAKGGYYNEQFFGPGTRLTVL.

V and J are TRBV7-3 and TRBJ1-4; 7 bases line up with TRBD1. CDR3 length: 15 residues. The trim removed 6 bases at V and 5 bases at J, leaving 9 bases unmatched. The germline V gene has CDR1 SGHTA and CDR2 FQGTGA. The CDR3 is CASRTGLNENEKLFF. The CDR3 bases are TGTGCCAGCAGGACAGGGCTGAACGAAAATGAAAAACTGTTTTTT.

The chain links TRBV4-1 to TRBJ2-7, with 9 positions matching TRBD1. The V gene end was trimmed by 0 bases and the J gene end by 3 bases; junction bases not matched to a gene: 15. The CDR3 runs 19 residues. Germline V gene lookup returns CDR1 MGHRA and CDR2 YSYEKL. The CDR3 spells CASSQDRLPGTGLNYEQYF. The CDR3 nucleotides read TGCGCCAGCAGCCAAGATCGGTTACCAGGGACAGGGCTAAACTACGAGCAGTACTTC.

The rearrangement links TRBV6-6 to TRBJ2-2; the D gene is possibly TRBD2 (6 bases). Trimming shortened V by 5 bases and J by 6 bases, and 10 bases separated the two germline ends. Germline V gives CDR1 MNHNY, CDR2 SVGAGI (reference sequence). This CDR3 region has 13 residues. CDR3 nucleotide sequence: TGTGCCAGCAGTCCGGGAGAGGCCGGGGAGCTGTTTTTT. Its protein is CASSPGEAGELFF.

CDR3 sequence reads: CSAPGTYEQYF. CDR3 sequence (DNA): TGCAGTGCCCCGGGGACCTACGAGCAGTACTTC. The chain employs TRBV20-1 and TRBJ2-7; a possible D gene is TRBD2 (5 bases). Trimming removed 6 bases from V and 2 bases from J, with 8 bases in between. The length of the CDR3 is 11 residues. The germline gives CDR1 DFQATT, CDR2 SNEGSKA (reference sequence).

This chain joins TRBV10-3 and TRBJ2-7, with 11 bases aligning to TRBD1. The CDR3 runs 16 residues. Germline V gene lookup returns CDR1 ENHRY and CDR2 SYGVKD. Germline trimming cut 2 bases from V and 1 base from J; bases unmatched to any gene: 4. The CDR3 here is CAISEPGQGGSYEQYF. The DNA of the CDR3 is TGTGCCATCAGTGAGCCGGGACAGGGGGGTTCCTACGAGCAGTACTTC.

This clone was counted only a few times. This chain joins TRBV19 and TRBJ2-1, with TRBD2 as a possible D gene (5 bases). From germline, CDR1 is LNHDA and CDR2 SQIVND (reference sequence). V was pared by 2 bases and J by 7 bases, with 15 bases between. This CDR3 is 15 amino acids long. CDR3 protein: CASSIWTLSGNEQFF. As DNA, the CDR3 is TGTGCCAGTAGTATATGGACTTTATCGGGGAATGAGCAGTTCTTC.

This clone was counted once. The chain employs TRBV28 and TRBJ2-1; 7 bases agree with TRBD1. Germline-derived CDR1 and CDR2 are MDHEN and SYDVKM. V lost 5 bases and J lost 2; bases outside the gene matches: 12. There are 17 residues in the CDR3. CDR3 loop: CASSHQQRQGPYNEQFF. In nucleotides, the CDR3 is TGTGCCAGCAGTCACCAACAGAGACAGGGCCCCTACAATGAGCAGTTCTTC.

CDR3 loop: CASSSPPVGSHEQYF. The DNA for the CDR3 is TGTGCCAGCAGCTCACCCCCCGTCGGGTCTCATGAGCAGTACTTC. The gene calls are TRBV7-8 and TRBJ2-7; D gene unclear. The CDR3 is 15 amino acids. Trimming took off 4 bases at V and 7 bases at J, with 20 bases between the two ends. Germline V gene sequence: CDR1 SGHVS, CDR2 FQNEAQ.

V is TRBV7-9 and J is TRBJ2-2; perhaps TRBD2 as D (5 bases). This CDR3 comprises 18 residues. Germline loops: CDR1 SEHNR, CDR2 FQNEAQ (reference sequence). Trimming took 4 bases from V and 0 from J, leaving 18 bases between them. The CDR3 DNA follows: TGTGCCAGCAGCTGGAGGCCCATTATTATATCGAACACCGGGGAGCTGTTTTTT. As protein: CASSWRPIIISNTGELFF.

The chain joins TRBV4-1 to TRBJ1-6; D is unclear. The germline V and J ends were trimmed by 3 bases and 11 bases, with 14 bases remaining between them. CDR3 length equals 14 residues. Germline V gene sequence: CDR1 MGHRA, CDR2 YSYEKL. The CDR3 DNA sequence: TGCGCCAGCAGCCAGACCGAAGAAGGGACACCCCTCCACTTT. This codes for CASSQTEEGTPLHF.

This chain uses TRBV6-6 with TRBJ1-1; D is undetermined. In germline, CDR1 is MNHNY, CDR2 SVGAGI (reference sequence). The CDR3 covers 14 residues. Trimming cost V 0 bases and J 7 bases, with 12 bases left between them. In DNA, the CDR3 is TGTGCCAGCAGTTACTCGATAGGACGTCTTGAAGCTTTCTTT. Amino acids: CASSYSIGRLEAFF.

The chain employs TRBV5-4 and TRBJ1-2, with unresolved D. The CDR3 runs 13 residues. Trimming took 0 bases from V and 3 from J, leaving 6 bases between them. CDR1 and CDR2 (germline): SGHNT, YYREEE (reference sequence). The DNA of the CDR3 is TGTGCCAGCAGCTTGGTCTCGGACTATGGCTACACCTTC. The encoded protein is CASSLVSDYGYTF.

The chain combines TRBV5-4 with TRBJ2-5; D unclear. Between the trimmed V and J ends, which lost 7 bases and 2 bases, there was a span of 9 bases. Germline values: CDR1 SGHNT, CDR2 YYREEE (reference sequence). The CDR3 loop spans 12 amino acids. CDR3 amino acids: CASSDFQETQYF. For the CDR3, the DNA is TGTGCCAGCTCCGACTTTCAAGAGACCCAGTACTTC.

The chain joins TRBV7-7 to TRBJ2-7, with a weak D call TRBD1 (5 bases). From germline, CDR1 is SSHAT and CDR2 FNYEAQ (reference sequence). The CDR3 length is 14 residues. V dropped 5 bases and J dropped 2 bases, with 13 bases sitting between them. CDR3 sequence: CASSPRPGPYEQYF. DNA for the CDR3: TGTGCCAGCAGCCCGCGTCCAGGGCCCTACGAGCAGTACTTC. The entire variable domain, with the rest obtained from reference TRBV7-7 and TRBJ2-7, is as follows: GAGVSQSPRYKVTKRGQDVTLRCDPISSHATLYWYQQALGQGPEFLTYFNYEAQPDKSGLPSDRFSAERPEGSISTLTIQRTEQRDSAMYRCASSPRPGPYEQYFGPGTRLTVT.

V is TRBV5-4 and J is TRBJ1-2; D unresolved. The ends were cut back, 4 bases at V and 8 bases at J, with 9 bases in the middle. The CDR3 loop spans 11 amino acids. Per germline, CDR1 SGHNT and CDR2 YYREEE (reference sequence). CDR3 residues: CASSLGVGYTF. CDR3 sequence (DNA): TGTGCCAGCAGCCTGGGAGTAGGCTACACCTTC.

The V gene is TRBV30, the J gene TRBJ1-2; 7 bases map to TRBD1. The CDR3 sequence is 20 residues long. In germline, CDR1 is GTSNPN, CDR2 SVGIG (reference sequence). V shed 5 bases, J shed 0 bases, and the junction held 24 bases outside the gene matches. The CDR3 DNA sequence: TGTGCCTGGCCGCGAGACTTTAGAGATACAGGGGACTCGCCTAACTATGGCTACACCTTC. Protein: CAWPRDFRDTGDSPNYGYTF.

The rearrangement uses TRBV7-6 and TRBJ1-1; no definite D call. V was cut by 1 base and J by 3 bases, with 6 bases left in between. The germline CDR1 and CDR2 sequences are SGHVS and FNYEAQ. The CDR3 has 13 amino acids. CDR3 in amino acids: CASSLGSYTEAFF. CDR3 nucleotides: TGTGCCAGCAGCTTAGGCAGTTACACTGAAGCTTTCTTT.

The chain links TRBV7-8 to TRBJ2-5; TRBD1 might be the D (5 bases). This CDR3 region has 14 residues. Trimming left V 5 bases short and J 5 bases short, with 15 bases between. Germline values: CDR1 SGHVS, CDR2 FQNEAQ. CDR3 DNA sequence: TGTGCCAGCAGCCTACAGGTCCCCGCCGAGACCCAGTACTTC. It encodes CASSLQVPAETQYF.

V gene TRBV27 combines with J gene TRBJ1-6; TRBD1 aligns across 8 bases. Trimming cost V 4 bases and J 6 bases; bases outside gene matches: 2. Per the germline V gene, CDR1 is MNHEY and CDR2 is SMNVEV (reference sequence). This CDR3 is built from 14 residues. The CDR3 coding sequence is TGTGCCAGCAGTTCAGGGGGCTCTAATTCACCCCTCCACTTT. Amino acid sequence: CASSSGGSNSPLHF.

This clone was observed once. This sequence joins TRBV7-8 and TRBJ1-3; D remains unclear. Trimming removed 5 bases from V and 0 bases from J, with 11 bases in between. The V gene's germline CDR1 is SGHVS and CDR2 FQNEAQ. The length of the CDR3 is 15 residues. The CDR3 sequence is CASSPRRSSGNTIYF. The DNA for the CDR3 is TGTGCCAGCAGCCCTCGACGGAGCTCTGGAAACACCATATATTTT. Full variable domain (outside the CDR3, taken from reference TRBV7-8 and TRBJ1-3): GAGVSQSPRYKVAKRGQDVALRCDPISGHVSLFWYQQALGQGPEFLTYFQNEAQLDKSGLPSDRFFAERPEGSVSTLKIQRTQQEDSAVYLCASSPRRSSGNTIYFGEGSWLTVV.

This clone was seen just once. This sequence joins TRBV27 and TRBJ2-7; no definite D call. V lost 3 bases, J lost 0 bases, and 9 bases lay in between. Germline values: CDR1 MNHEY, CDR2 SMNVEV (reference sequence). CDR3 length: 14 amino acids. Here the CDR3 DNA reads TGTGCCAGCAGTTTGCAGGATCCCTCCTACGAGCAGTACTTC. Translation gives CASSLQDPSYEQYF.

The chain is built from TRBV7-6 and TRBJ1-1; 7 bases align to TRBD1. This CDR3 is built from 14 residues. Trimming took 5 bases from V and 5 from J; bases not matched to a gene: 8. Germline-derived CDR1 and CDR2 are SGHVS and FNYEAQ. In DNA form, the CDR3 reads TGTGCCAGCAGCACCTCAGGGGGATGGACTGAAGCTTTCTTT. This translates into CASSTSGGWTEAFF.

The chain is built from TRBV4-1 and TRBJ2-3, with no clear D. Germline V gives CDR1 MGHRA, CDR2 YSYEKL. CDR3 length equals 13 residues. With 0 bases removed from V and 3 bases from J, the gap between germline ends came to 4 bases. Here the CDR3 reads CASSQDWTDTQYF. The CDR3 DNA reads TGCGCCAGCAGCCAAGATTGGACAGATACGCAGTATTTT.

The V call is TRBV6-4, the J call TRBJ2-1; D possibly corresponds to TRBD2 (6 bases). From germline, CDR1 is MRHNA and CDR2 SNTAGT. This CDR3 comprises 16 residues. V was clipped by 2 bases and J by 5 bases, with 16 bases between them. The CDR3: CASSDATSGPNNEQFF. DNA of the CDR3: TGTGCCAGCAGTGACGCGACGAGCGGGCCTAACAATGAGCAGTTCTTC.